This TCR beta chain was profiled in a study of blood T cell repertoires in COVID-19. Study information: The analysed material was cDNA or gDNA that came from T cells, B-cell-depleted T cells, or PBMCs.

Sequencing was performed with immunoSEQ multiplex PCR; in TCRdb, only in-frame clones are kept and a portion is missing. The table shows approximately 260,000 clones, with roughly 80% occurring only once. CDR3 length equals 14 residues. Trimming took off 3 bases at V and 4 bases at J, with 9 bases between the two ends. Germline values: CDR1 MDHEN, CDR2 SYDVKM. The sequenced material came from peripheral blood. The clonotype was recovered from a woman older than 75 with active or convalescent COVID-19. The gene calls are TRBV28 and TRBJ1-4, with a weak D call TRBD1 (5 bases). CDR3 region: CASSFDSINEKLFF. As DNA, the CDR3 is TGTGCCAGCAGTTTTGACAGCATTAATGAAAAACTGTTTTTT.